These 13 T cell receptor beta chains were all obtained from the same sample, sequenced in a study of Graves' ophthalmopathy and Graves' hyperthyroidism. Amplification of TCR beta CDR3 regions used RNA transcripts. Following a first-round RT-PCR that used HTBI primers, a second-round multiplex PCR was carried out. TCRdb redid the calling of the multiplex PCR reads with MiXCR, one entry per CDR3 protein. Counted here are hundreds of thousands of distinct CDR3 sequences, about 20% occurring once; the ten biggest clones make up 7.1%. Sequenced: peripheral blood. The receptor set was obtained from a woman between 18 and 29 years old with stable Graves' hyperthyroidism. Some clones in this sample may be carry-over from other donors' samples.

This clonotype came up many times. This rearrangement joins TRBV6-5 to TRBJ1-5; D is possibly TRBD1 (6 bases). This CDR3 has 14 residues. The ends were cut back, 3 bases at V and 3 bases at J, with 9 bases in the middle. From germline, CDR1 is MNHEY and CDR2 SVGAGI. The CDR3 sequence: CASSYYRDNQPQHF. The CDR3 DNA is TGTGCCAGCAGTTATTACAGGGACAATCAGCCCCAGCATTTT.

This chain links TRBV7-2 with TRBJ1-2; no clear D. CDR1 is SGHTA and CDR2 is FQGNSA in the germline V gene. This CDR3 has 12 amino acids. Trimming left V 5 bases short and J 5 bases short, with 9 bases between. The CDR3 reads CASSRSVYGYTF. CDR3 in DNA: TGTGCCAGCAGCCGGTCGGTATATGGCTACACCTTC.

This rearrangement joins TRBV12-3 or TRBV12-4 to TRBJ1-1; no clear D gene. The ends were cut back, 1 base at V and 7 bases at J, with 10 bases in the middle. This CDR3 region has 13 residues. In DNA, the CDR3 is TGTGCCAGCAGTTTAGAGCCTCTTCTTGAAGCTTTCTTT. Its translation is CASSLEPLLEAFF.

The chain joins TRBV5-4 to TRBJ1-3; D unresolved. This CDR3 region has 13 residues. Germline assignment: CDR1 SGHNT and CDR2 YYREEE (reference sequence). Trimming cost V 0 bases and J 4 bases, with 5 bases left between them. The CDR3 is CASSLDMGNTIYF. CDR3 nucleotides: TGTGCCAGCAGCTTGGACATGGGAAACACCATATATTTT.

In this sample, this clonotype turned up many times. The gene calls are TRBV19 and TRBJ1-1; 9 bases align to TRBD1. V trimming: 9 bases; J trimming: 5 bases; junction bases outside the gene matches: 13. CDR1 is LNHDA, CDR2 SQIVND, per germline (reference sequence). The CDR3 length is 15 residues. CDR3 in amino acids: CASRATGTGRTEAFF. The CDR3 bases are TGTGCCAGCCGAGCGACCGGGACAGGGCGAACTGAAGCTTTCTTT. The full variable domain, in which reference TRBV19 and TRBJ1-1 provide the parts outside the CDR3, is DGGITQSPKYLFRKEGQNVTLSCEQNLNHDAMYWYRQDPGQGLRLIYYSQIVNDFQKGDIAEGYSVSREKKESFPLTVTSAQKNPTAFYLCASRATGTGRTEAFFGQGTRLTVV.

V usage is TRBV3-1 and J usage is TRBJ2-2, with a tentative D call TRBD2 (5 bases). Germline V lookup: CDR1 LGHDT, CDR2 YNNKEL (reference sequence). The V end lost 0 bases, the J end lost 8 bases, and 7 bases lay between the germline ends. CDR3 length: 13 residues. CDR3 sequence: CASSQERAGELFF. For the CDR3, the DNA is TGTGCCAGCAGCCAAGAGAGGGCAGGGGAGCTGTTTTTT.

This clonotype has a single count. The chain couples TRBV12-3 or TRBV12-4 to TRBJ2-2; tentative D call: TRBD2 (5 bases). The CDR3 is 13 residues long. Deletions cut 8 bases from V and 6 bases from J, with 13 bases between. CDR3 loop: CASGIRGSGELFF. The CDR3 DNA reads TGTGCCAGCGGGATCCGGGGATCCGGGGAGCTGTTTTTT.

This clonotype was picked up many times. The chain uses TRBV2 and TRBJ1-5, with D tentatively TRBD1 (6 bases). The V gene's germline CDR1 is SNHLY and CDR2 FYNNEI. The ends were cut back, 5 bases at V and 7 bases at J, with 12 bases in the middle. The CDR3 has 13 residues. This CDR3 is CASSYRVGQPQHF. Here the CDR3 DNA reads TGTGCCAGCAGTTACAGGGTGGGCCAGCCCCAGCATTTT. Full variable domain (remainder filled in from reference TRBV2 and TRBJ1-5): EPEVTQTPSHQVTQMGQEVILRCVPISNHLYFYWYRQILGQKVEFLVSFYNNEISEKSEIFDDQFSVERPDGSNFTLKIRSTKLEDSAMYFCASSYRVGQPQHFGDGTRLSIL.

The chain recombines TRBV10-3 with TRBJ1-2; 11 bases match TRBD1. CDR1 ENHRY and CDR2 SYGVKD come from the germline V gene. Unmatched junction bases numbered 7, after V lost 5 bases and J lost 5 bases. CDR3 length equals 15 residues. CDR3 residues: CAISPRTGGNYGYTF. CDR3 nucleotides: TGTGCCATCAGTCCTAGGACAGGGGGCAATTATGGCTACACCTTC.

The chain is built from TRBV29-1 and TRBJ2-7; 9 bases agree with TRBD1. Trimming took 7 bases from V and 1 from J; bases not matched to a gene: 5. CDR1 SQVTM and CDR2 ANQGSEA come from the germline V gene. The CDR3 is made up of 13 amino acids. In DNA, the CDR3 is TGCAGCGGACCGGGACAGGGTTCCTACGAGCAGTACTTC. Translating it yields CSGPGQGSYEQYF.

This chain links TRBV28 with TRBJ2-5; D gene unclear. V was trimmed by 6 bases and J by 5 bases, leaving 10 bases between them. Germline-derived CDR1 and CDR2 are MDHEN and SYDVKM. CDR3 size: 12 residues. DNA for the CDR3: TGTGCCAGCAGGTGGGGTGGGGAGACCCAGTACTTC. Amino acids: CASRWGGETQYF.

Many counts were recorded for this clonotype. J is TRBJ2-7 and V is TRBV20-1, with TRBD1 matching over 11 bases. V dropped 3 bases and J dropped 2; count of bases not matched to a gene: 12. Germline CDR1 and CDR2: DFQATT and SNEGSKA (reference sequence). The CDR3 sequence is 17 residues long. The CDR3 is CSARWTGGAWDTYEQYF. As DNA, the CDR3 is TGCAGTGCTAGGTGGACAGGGGGCGCGTGGGACACCTACGAGCAGTACTTC.

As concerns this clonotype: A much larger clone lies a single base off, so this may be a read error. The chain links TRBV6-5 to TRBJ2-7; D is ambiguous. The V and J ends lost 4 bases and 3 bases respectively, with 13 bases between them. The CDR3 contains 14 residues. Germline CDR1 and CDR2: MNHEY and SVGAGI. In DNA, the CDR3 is TGTGCCAGCAGTTTTGATAGCTGGAGCTACGAGCAGTACTTC. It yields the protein CASSFDSWSYEQYF.